The clone carrying this TCR beta chain was seen only once. This record belongs to a study of cytomegalovirus exposure and HLA in healthy donors. The repertoire was sequenced with immunoSEQ multiplex PCR; TCRdb's copy has only in-frame clones and lacks some. The sample carries 95,000 to 120,000 clones, roughly 95% recorded once. Losses at the gene ends were 0 bases for V and 4 bases for J; bases not matched to a gene: 10. The length of the CDR3 is 19 residues. The germline gives CDR1 MGHRA, CDR2 YSYEKL. This TCR came from a woman in her late teens or twenties in good health and CMV-seronegative. The chain employs TRBV4-1 and TRBJ2-2; 11 positions match TRBD1. Material for sequencing was PBMCs. CDR3 coding DNA: TGCGCCAGCAGCCAAGATCCCTTGCCCGGGACAGGGGGCACCGGGGAGCTGTTTTTT. This sequence encodes CASSQDPLPGTGGTGELFF.